This T cell receptor (beta chain) was sequenced in a study of cytomegalovirus exposure and HLA in healthy donors. Study at large: Some 85 million unique TCRs, all from HLA-typed donors, were included in an early release of the data. The study, taken as a whole, reports: TCR beta sequences reportedly predicted the HLA-A and HLA-B alleles of most subjects accurately. In a later analysis, the majority of CMV-associated beta chains seemingly showed HLA restriction.

Notes on this clone: Its antigen is not identified.

Primers for the PCR totalled 60 Vbeta and 13 Jbeta. The table came from immunoSEQ multiplex PCR; TCRdb's copy has only in-frame clones and leaves some out. Its table records about 200,000 clones. The CDR3 is 18 residues long. Germline loops: CDR1 KGHSH, CDR2 LQKENI. The V gene end was trimmed by 3 bases and the J gene end by 5 bases; junction bases not matched to a gene: 13. What was sequenced was PBMCs. The receptor's source is a girl aged 2 to 9 in good health and CMV-seropositive. The rearrangement uses TRBV18 and TRBJ2-1; 10 bases are a match to TRBD2. The CDR3 bases are TGTGCCAGCTCACCGGGGGTAGCGGGAGGACTGTTTAACAATGAGCAGTTCTTC. Amino acid sequence: CASSPGVAGGLFNNEQFF.